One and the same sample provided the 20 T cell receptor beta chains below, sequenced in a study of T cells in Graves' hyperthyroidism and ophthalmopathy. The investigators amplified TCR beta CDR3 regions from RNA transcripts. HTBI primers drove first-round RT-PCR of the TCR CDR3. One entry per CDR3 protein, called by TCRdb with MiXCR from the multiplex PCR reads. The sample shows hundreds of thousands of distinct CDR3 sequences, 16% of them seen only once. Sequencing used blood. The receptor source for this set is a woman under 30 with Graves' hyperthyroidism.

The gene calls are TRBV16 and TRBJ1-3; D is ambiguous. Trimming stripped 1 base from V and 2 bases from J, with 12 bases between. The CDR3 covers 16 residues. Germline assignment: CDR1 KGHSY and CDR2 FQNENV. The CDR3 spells CASSQFRGLPGNTIYF. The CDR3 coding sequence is TGTGCCAGCAGCCAATTTCGGGGTCTACCTGGAAACACCATATATTTT.

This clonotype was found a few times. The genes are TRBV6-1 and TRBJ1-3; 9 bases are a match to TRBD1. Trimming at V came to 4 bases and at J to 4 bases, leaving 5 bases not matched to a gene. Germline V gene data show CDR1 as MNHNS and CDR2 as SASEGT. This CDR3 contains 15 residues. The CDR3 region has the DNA TGTGCCAGCAGTGCCGGGACAGGGCCCGGAAACACCATATATTTT. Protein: CASSAGTGPGNTIYF.

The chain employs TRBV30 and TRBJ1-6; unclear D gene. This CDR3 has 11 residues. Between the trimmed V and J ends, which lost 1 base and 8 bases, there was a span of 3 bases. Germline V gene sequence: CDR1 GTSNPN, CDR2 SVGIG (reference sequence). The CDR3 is CAWSGYSPLHF. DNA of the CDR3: TGTGCCTGGAGTGGCTATTCACCCCTCCACTTT.

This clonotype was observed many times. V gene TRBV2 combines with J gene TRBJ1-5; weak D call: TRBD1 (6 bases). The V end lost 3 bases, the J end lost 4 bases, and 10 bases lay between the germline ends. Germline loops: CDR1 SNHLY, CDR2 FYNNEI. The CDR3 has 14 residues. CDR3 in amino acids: CASSDQGRNQPQHF. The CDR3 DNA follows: TGTGCCAGCAGTGATCAGGGGCGGAATCAGCCCCAGCATTTT.

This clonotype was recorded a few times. The CDR3 sequence is CASSPSQGLINYGYTF. The DNA for the CDR3 is TGTGCCAGCAGCCCCTCCCAGGGTCTTATAAACTATGGCTACACCTTC. This rearrangement joins TRBV2 to TRBJ1-2, with D possibly being TRBD1 (5 bases). Germline CDR1 and CDR2: SNHLY and FYNNEI. Trimming took off 6 bases at V and 2 bases at J, with 19 bases between the two ends. This CDR3 has 16 amino acids.

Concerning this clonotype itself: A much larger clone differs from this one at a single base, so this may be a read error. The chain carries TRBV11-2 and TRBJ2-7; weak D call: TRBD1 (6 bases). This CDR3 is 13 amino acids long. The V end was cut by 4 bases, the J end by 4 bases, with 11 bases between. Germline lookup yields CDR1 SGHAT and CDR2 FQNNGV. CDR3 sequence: CASSSIDRYEQYF. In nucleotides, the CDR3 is TGTGCCAGCAGCTCGATTGACAGGTACGAGCAGTACTTC.

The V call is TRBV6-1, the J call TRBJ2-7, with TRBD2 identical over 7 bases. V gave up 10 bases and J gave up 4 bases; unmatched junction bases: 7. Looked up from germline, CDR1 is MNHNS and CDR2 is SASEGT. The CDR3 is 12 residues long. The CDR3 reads CATGSGIYEQYF. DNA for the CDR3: TGTGCCACCGGCAGCGGGATTTACGAGCAGTACTTC.

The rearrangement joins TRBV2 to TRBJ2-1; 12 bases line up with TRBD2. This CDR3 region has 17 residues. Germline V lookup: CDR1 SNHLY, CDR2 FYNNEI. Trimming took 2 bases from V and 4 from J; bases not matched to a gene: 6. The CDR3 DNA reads TGTGCCAGCAGTGAAAGGGTGGGGACTAGCGGGTACAATGAGCAGTTCTTC. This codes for CASSERVGTSGYNEQFF. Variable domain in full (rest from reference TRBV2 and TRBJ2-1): EPEVTQTPSHQVTQMGQEVILRCVPISNHLYFYWYRQILGQKVEFLVSFYNNEISEKSEIFDDQFSVERPDGSNFTLKIRSTKLEDSAMYFCASSERVGTSGYNEQFFGPGTRLTVL.

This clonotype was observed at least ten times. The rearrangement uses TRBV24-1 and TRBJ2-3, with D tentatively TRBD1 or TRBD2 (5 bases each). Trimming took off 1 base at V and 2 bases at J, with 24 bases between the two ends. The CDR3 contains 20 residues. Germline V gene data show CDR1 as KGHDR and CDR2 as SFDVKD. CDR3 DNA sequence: TGTGCCACCAGTGATTTAACGGTGGGGACCGCGAGGGGAACCACAGATACGCAGTATTTT. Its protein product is CATSDLTVGTARGTTDTQYF.

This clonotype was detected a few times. CDR3 DNA: TGTGCCAGCAGACGACAGGTCCGGGGGGACACCATATATTTT. Translation gives CASRRQVRGDTIYF. The V call is TRBV6-1, the J call TRBJ1-3; perhaps TRBD1 as D (6 bases). Trimming took off 6 bases at V and 8 bases at J, with 17 bases between the two ends. Germline V CDR1 and CDR2: MNHNS, SASEGT. The CDR3 runs 14 residues.

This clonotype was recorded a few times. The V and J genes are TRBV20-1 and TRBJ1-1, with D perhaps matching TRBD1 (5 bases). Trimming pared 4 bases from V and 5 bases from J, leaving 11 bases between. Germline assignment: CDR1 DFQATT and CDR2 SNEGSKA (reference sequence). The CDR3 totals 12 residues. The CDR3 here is CSAKQGDTEAFF. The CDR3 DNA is TGCAGTGCTAAGCAGGGAGATACTGAAGCTTTCTTT.

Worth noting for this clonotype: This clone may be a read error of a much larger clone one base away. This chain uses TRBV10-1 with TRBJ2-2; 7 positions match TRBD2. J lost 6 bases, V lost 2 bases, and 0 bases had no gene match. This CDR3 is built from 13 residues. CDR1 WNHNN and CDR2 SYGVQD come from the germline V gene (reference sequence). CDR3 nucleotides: TGCGCCAGCAGTGAGGGGGGGGCCGGGGAGCTGTTTTTT. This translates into CASSEGGAGELFF.

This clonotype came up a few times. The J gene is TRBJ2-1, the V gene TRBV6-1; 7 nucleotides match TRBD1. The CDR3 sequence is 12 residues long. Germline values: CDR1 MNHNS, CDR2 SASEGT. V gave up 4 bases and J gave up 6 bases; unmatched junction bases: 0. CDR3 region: CASSGDSNEQFF. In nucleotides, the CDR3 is TGTGCCAGCAGTGGGGACAGCAATGAGCAGTTCTTC.

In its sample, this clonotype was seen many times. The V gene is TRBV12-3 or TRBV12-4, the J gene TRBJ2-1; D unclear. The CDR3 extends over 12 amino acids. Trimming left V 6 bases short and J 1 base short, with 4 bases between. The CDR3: CASRGSYNEQFF. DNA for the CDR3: TGTGCCAGCAGGGGTTCCTACAATGAGCAGTTCTTC.

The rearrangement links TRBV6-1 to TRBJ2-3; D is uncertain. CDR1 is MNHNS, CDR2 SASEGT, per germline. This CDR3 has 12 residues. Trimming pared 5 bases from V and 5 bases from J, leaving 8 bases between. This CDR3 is CASSNPEDTQYF. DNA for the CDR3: TGTGCCAGCAGTAACCCCGAAGATACGCAGTATTTT.

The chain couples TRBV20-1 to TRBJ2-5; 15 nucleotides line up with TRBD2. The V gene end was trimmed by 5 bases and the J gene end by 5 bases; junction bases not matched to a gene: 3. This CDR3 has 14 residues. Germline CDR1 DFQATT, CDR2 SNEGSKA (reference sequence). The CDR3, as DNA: TGCAGTGCTTGGACTAGCGGGAGGGCGGAGACCCAGTACTTC. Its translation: CSAWTSGRAETQYF.

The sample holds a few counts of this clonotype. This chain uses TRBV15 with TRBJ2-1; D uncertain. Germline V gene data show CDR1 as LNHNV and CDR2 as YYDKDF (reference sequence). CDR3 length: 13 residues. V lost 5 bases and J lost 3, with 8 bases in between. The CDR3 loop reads CATSGIGYNEQFF. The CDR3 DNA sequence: TGTGCCACCAGCGGGATCGGCTACAATGAGCAGTTCTTC. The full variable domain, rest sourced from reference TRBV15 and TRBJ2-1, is DAMVIQNPRYQVTQFGKPVTLSCSQTLNHNVMYWYQQKSSQAPKLLFHYYDKDFNNEADTPDNFQSRRPNTSFCFLDIRSPGLGDTAMYLCATSGIGYNEQFFGPGTRLTVL.

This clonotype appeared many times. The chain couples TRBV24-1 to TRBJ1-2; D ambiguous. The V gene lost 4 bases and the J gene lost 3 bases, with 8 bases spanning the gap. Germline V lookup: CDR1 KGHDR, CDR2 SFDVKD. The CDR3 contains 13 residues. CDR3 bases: TGTGCCACCAGTGAAAGAGGTGACTATGGCTACACCTTC. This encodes CATSERGDYGYTF.

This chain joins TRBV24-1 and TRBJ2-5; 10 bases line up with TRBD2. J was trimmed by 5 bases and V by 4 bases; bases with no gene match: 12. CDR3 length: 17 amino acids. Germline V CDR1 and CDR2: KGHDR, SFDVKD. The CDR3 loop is CATSDRRVSGGIETQYF. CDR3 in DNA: TGTGCCACCAGTGACCGCCGGGTTAGCGGGGGGATCGAGACCCAGTACTTC.

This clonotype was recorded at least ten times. CDR3 sequence: CAWRGLAGVREQFF. In DNA, the CDR3 is TGTGCCTGGAGAGGACTAGCGGGAGTACGGGAGCAGTTCTTC. J is TRBJ2-1 and V is TRBV30; 13 bases map to TRBD2. The germline V gene encodes CDR1 GTSNPN and CDR2 SVGIG (reference sequence). With 3 bases clipped from V and 10 bases from J, the junction kept 6 bases outside the gene matches. The CDR3 sequence is 14 residues long.